The 7 T cell receptor beta chains below come from one sample, sequenced in a study of T-cell reconstitution after alpha-beta-depleted transplantation in children. For TCRbeta, the library was prepared with unique molecular identifiers. MiXCR was run by TCRdb on the PCR reads, yielding one entry per CDR3 protein. The sample has 120,000 to 150,000 distinct CDR3 sequences; 8.5% to 10% are singletons. Sample: PBMCs, mostly from graft donor cells, taken 180 days after TCRalphabeta/CD19-depleted stem cell transplant. These receptors were obtained from a female patient aged 2-10 years who had a stem cell transplant for congenital amegakaryocytic thrombocytopenia, so the T cells may come from the graft donor.

This clonotype was picked up many times. The chain has TRBV15 and TRBJ1-1; D not certain. V dropped 3 bases and J dropped 1 base, with 12 bases sitting between them. The CDR3 contains 15 residues. Germline V gives CDR1 LNHNV, CDR2 YYDKDF (reference sequence). CDR3 in amino acids: CATSREGGWNTEAFF. The CDR3 coding sequence is TGTGCCACCAGCAGGGAGGGCGGGTGGAACACTGAAGCTTTCTTT. Based on the CDR3 plus reference TRBV15 and TRBJ1-1, the full variable domain is DAMVIQNPRYQVTQFGKPVTLSCSQTLNHNVMYWYQQKSSQAPKLLFHYYDKDFNNEADTPDNFQSRRPNTSFCFLDIRSPGLGDTAMYLCATSREGGWNTEAFFGQGTRLTVV.

This clonotype was seen repeatedly, ten times or more. As DNA, the CDR3 is TGTGCCTGGAGTGTAAGAGGAGGAGGCTACTACAATGAGCAGTTCTTC. Protein sequence: CAWSVRGGGYYNEQFF. The rearrangement joins TRBV30 to TRBJ2-1, with D possibly matching TRBD2 (5 bases). The CDR3 length is 16 residues. V was shortened by 0 bases and J by 3 bases, with 15 bases between the two germline ends. Germline assignment: CDR1 GTSNPN and CDR2 SVGIG (reference sequence).

V gene TRBV7-9 combines with J gene TRBJ2-1, with D possibly matching TRBD2 (5 bases). The V gene lost 1 base and the J gene lost 3 bases, with 7 bases spanning the gap. Germline lookup yields CDR1 SEHNR and CDR2 FQNEAQ (reference sequence). There are 14 residues in the CDR3. This CDR3 is CASSLVRVYNEQFF. The CDR3 DNA follows: TGTGCCAGCAGCTTAGTGCGGGTCTACAATGAGCAGTTCTTC.

At least ten counts were recorded for this clonotype. In nucleotides, the CDR3 is TGCAGTGCTTCGACAGGGTACCCTAACTATGGCTACACCTTC. Its protein is CSASTGYPNYGYTF. The chain joins TRBV20-1 to TRBJ1-2, with 7 nucleotides matching TRBD1. The germline CDR1 and CDR2 sequences are DFQATT and SNEGSKA (reference sequence). The trim removed 5 bases at V and 0 bases at J, leaving 6 bases unmatched. The CDR3 is 14 residues long.

The V gene is TRBV10-3, the J gene TRBJ1-5; D call uncertain. The CDR3 runs to 16 residues. The ends were cut back, 3 bases at V and 0 bases at J, with 12 bases in the middle. Germline loops: CDR1 ENHRY, CDR2 SYGVKD. CDR3 region: CAISEADYYSNQPQHF. CDR3 sequence (DNA): TGTGCCATCAGTGAAGCCGATTATTATAGCAATCAGCCCCAGCATTTT.

In this sample, this clonotype turned up many times. This chain links TRBV12-3 or TRBV12-4 with TRBJ2-5; D ambiguous. The CDR3 spans 17 residues. Trimming left V 3 bases short and J 0 bases short, with 17 bases between. The chain's CDR3 is CASSFWSVWQDQETQYF. The CDR3 DNA sequence: TGTGCCAGCAGTTTTTGGTCAGTATGGCAGGACCAAGAGACCCAGTACTTC.

Ten or more counts support this clonotype. This chain links TRBV10-2 with TRBJ2-1; 8 bases are shared with TRBD2. The germline V gene encodes CDR1 WSHSY and CDR2 SAAADI. The CDR3 length is 14 residues. V was pared by 1 base and J by 8 bases, with 4 bases of the junction left unmatched. The CDR3 reads CASSEFGRGDEQFF. Written as DNA, the CDR3 is TGCGCCAGCAGTGAGTTCGGGAGGGGCGATGAGCAGTTCTTC.